Listed below are T cell receptor beta chains from one sample, sequenced in a study of shared clonotypes between healthy human individuals. Method: immunoSEQ multiplex PCR; TCRdb's copy keeps in-frame clones and lacks some. The table records about 2.3 million clones, 93% of them present only once. Sequenced input: naive CD4+ T cells from PBMCs. The origin of the receptors is a man aged 18 to 29 in good health. Some clones in this sample may be carry-over from other donors' samples. Both conserved end residues are part of each CDR3. The D gene is left open where the match is weak. The size field is filled for only some rows; it gives once, few, many or a size class.

TRBV5-1	TRBD2	.	TRBJ2-3	TGCGCCAGCAGCCGCGGACTAGCGGATACGCAGTATTTT	CASSRGLADTQYF
TRBV9	.	.	TRBJ1-4	TGTGCCAGCAGCGCCACTGACAGGAGGGGAGAAAAACTGTTTTTT	CASSATDRRGEKLFF
TRBV7-3	.	.	TRBJ2-7	TGTGCCAGCAGCTTAGGCGATCACGAGCAGTACTTC	CASSLGDHEQYF
TRBV5-6	.	.	TRBJ1-2	TGTGCCAGCAGTTACGCAGGGAGCTATGGCTACACCTTC	CASSYAGSYGYTF
TRBV6-5	.	.	TRBJ2-5	TGTGCCAGCAGTTACGCGTCAGTCCAAGAGACCCAGTACTTC	CASSYASVQETQYF
TRBV7-3	.	.	TRBJ1-1	TGTGCCAGCAGCTACTTGACAGCCTTGAACACTGAAGCTTTCTTT	CASSYLTALNTEAFF
TRBV5-4	.	.	TRBJ2-7	TGTGCCAGCAGCCGCGGGGCGGGGCTCGAGCAGTACTTC	CASSRGAGLEQYF
TRBV6-4	.	.	TRBJ2-6	TGTGCCAGCAGTCCAAGGGTGAACGGGGCCAACGTCCTGACTTTC	CASSPRVNGANVLTF
TRBV19	TRBD1	.	TRBJ1-2	TGTGCCAGTACTGGGACAGGGAGAAACTATGGCTACACCTTC	CASTGTGRNYGYTF
TRBV5-1	TRBD1	.	TRBJ2-6	TGCGCCAGCAGCACGGGACAGGGGACTTTTGCCTCTGGGGCCAACGTCCTGACTTTC	CASSTGQGTFASGANVLTF
TRBV10-3	.	.	TRBJ2-3	TGTGCCATCAGTCGGGGCGGGAAGGTAGGGCTGGGCACAGATACGCAGTATTTT	CAISRGGKVGLGTDTQYF
TRBV28	TRBD1	.	TRBJ2-7	TGTGCCAGCAGCATGGACAGGGGTAATACCTACGAGCAGTACTTC	CASSMDRGNTYEQYF
TRBV15	.	.	TRBJ1-2	TGTGCCACCAGCGGAGGGAGTAACTATGGCTACACCTTC	CATSGGSNYGYTF
TRBV11-2	.	.	TRBJ2-7	TGTGCCAGCAGCTTAGGCGGGACAGCCTACGAGCAGTACTTC	CASSLGGTAYEQYF
TRBV19	TRBD2	.	TRBJ2-7	TGTGCCAGTATGGTTTTAGCGGGAGGTACCTACGAGCAGTACTTC	CASMVLAGGTYEQYF
TRBV7-2	TRBD2	.	TRBJ2-7	TGTGCCAGCAGCTTAGCGGGCGGGAGCAGAGTCGAGCAGTACTTC	CASSLAGGSRVEQYF
TRBV6-6	.	.	TRBJ1-2	TGTGCCAGCAGTTACCGAGGGAGCGGCTACACCTTC	CASSYRGSGYTF
TRBV21-1	.	.	TRBJ1-4	TGTGCCAGCAGCAAGTCTCTGCAGGGGGCGGAAAAACTGTTTTTT	CASSKSLQGAEKLFF
TRBV18	TRBD1	.	TRBJ2-2	TGTGCCAGCTCACGAAACAGGGGTTACACCGGGGAGCTGTTTTTT	CASSRNRGYTGELFF
TRBV7-3	.	few	TRBJ1-1	TGTGCCAGCAGCAACACCGGGAGTGAAGCTTTCTTT	CASSNTGSEAFF
TRBV5-1	.	once	TRBJ1-5	TGCGCCAGCAGCGCAGGGCCGGATCAGCCCCAGCATTTT	CASSAGPDQPQHF
TRBV7-2	.	.	TRBJ2-7	TGTGCCAGCAGCAAAGTGGCAGGGTTAGCCTACGAGCAGTACTTC	CASSKVAGLAYEQYF
TRBV28	.	.	TRBJ1-1	TGTGCCAGCAGTCCCCCGACAGTGAACACTGAAGCTTTCTTT	CASSPPTVNTEAFF
TRBV5-1	TRBD1	.	TRBJ2-7	TGCGCCAGCAGCTTGGGACAGGGAATAGGCGAGCAGTACTTC	CASSLGQGIGEQYF
TRBV11-3	TRBD2	.	TRBJ2-1	TGTGCCAGCAGCTCCTCTAGCGGGAGGTCCTACAATGAGCAGTTCTTC	CASSSSSGRSYNEQFF
TRBV29-1	TRBD1	.	TRBJ2-3	TGCAGCTCAGGGACAGGCACAGATACGCAGTATTTT	CSSGTGTDTQYF
TRBV29-1	TRBD2	.	TRBJ2-7	TGCAGCGTTGTAGGCGGACTAGCACCTGTCGAGCAGTACTTC	CSVVGGLAPVEQYF
TRBV5-1	.	.	TRBJ1-5	TGCGCCAGCAGCTTGGGGACGGGGAATCAGCCCCAGCATTTT	CASSLGTGNQPQHF
TRBV2	.	once	TRBJ2-7	TGTGCCAGCAGTAACGTAGGCGGCGGGAACGAGCAGTACTTC	CASSNVGGGNEQYF
TRBV27	.	.	TRBJ2-1	TGTGCCAGCCAAAGGGCGGCCTACAATGAGCAGTTCTTC	CASQRAAYNEQFF
TRBV18	.	.	TRBJ1-4	TGTGCCAGCTCACCCTACCCAATTCAGGGCGAGGGTGAAAAACTGTTTTTT	CASSPYPIQGEGEKLFF
TRBV6-1	.	once	TRBJ1-3	TGTGCCAGCAGTAGGGACTCAATCTCTGGAAACACCATATATTTT	CASSRDSISGNTIYF
TRBV7-9	.	.	TRBJ1-1	TGTGCCAGCAGCCGGGACCCAACCCAAGCTTTCTTT	CASSRDPTQAFF
TRBV2	.	.	TRBJ2-2	TGTGCCAGCAGGGGCGAGAACACCGGGGAGCTGTTTTTT	CASRGENTGELFF
TRBV30	.	.	TRBJ1-6	TGTGCCTGGAGTGTTCGGGGGGGGAATTCACCCCTCCACTTT	CAWSVRGGNSPLHF
TRBV5-4	.	.	TRBJ2-1	TGTGCCAGCAGCCTACAGGACAATGAGCAGTTCTTC	CASSLQDNEQFF
TRBV12-5	.	.	TRBJ2-2	TGTGCTAGTGGTTTGACGGGAGTTTCCACCGGGGAGCTGTTTTTT	CASGLTGVSTGELFF